This T cell receptor (beta chain) was captured by sequencing in a study of blood T cell repertoires in COVID-19. Germline CDR1 KGHSH, CDR2 LQKENI. V dropped 3 bases and J dropped 8; count of bases not matched to a gene: 9. The CDR3 is 14 residues long. Clones were read by immunoSEQ multiplex PCR, and TCRdb kept only the in-frame ones, dropping some. The repertoire holds 80,000 or so clones, with about 85% as singletons. The TCR sequence derives from a man aged 55-75 years with COVID-19, enrolled during active disease. The material sequenced was peripheral blood. The chain combines TRBV18 with TRBJ1-2, with TRBD1 matching over 7 bases. CDR3 sequence (DNA): TGTGCCAGCTCACCGTTACAGGGGACGAGGGGCTACACCTTC. As protein: CASSPLQGTRGYTF.